Presented here are 25 T cell receptor beta chains from one specimen sequenced in a study of vaccination effects on CD4 cells after COVID-19. For these receptors, no antigen is known. The assay was immunoSEQ multiplex PCR, and TCRdb's table has in-frame clones only and misses some. The sample carries roughly 24,000 clones, more than 80% recorded once. Antigen-specific CD4+ T cells expanded by the ViraFEST assay with viral peptide pools were then sequenced. Cultured cells yielded isolated CD4+ T cells after 10 to 11 days. Either the mRNA-1273 or the BNT162b2 vaccine was given to participants as two doses. This sample comprised CD4+ T cells from PBMCs cultured with SARS-CoV-2 spike peptides, obtained after COVID-19 vaccination. These TCRs come from a human donor who received a COVID-19 vaccine. Some clones in this sample may be carry-over from other donors' samples.

This chain links TRBV12-5 with TRBJ2-5; the match to TRBD1 covers 7 bases. The V gene end was trimmed by 6 bases and the J gene end by 5 bases; junction bases not matched to a gene: 6. The length of the CDR3 is 13 residues. CDR1 LGHNT and CDR2 FRNRAP come from the germline V gene. The CDR3 is CASGVTGVETQYF. CDR3 DNA sequence: TGTGCTAGTGGAGTAACAGGGGTGGAGACCCAGTACTTC.

This clone was observed once. The genes are TRBV3-1 (or the pseudogene TRBV3-2) and TRBJ1-1, with TRBD1 matching 7 bases. Germline V gene data show CDR1 as LGHDT and CDR2 as YNNKEL (reference sequence). V was clipped by 6 bases and J by 4 bases; unmatched bases: 5. The CDR3 runs 13 residues. The CDR3 nucleotides read TGTGCCAGCAGTCGACAGGGAAGCACTGAAGCTTTCTTT. Protein sequence: CASSRQGSTEAFF.

CDR3 sequence (DNA): TGTGCCAGCAGCTTAACTGCTAACTATGGCTACACCTTC. Amino acid sequence: CASSLTANYGYTF. V and J are TRBV7-2 and TRBJ1-2; D is ambiguous. The CDR3 covers 13 residues. The germline CDR1 and CDR2 sequences are SGHTA and FQGNSA. Trimming took 2 bases from V and 0 from J, leaving 4 bases between them.

The chain links TRBV7-2 to TRBJ1-5; D unclear. V lost 2 bases and J 4 bases, leaving 9 bases between the germline ends. Germline V lookup: CDR1 SGHTA, CDR2 FQGNSA. The CDR3 is made up of 14 amino acids. DNA for the CDR3: TGTGCCAGCAGCTTATGGGGTATAAATCAGCCCCAGCATTTT. Encoded protein: CASSLWGINQPQHF.

V usage is TRBV7-3 and J usage is TRBJ2-1, with TRBD2 matching 8 bases. The junction had 4 bases not matched to a gene; V was cut back by 5 bases and J by 7 bases. The CDR3 spans 13 residues. CDR1 is SGHTA and CDR2 is FQGTGA in the germline V gene. The CDR3 sequence is CASSISSGNEQFF. In nucleotides, the CDR3 is TGTGCCAGCAGCATCTCTAGCGGGAATGAGCAGTTCTTC.

The chain is built from TRBV3-1 (or the pseudogene TRBV3-2) and TRBJ1-4; no clear D. Germline V gene sequence: CDR1 LGHDT, CDR2 YNNKEL (reference sequence). Trimming took 3 bases from V and 5 from J, leaving 13 bases between them. The CDR3 length is 15 residues. The CDR3: CASSHPGAGNEKLFF. The CDR3 DNA reads as TGTGCCAGCAGCCATCCCGGCGCGGGGAATGAAAAACTGTTTTTT.

The J gene is TRBJ2-2, the V gene TRBV5-1; TRBD1 might be the D (5 bases). Germline CDR1 reads SGHRS; CDR2 reads YFSETQ. The V gene lost 5 bases and the J gene lost 0 bases, with 11 bases spanning the gap. There are 15 residues in the CDR3. As DNA, the CDR3 is TGCGCCAGCAGTTTACAGGATCCGAACACCGGGGAGCTGTTTTTT. It is translated as CASSLQDPNTGELFF.

V gene TRBV5-6 combines with J gene TRBJ2-1; 8 nucleotides line up with TRBD2. The germline V gene encodes CDR1 SGHDT and CDR2 YYEEEE. Trimming removed 2 bases from V and 7 bases from J; junction bases left unmatched: 5. This CDR3 comprises 14 residues. Written as DNA, the CDR3 is TGTGCCAGCAGCTTAATAGCGGGGCAAAATGAGCAGTTCTTC. The encoded protein is CASSLIAGQNEQFF.

The V call is TRBV6-1, the J call TRBJ2-2; 11 nucleotides align to TRBD2. Trimming cost V 2 bases and J 6 bases; bases outside gene matches: 8. Germline V lookup: CDR1 MNHNS, CDR2 SASEGT. The CDR3 is 17 residues long. The CDR3 sequence: CASSETSSGGKAGELFF. The CDR3 DNA follows: TGTGCCAGCAGTGAAACCTCTAGCGGGGGGAAGGCCGGGGAGCTGTTTTTT.

This clone was found a few times. The gene calls are TRBV19 and TRBJ1-2; TRBD1 matches 7 bases. There are 14 residues in the CDR3. V dropped 5 bases and J dropped 2; count of bases not matched to a gene: 5. Germline V gives CDR1 LNHDA, CDR2 SQIVND (reference sequence). The CDR3 loop is CASSFDRANYGYTF. The CDR3 DNA sequence: TGTGCCAGTAGTTTTGACAGGGCCAACTATGGCTACACCTTC.

The V and J genes are TRBV6-2 or TRBV6-3 and TRBJ1-2; unclear D gene. CDR1 and CDR2 from the germline V gene are MNHEY and SVGEGT. The V and J ends lost 3 bases and 8 bases respectively, with 10 bases between them. This CDR3 contains 12 residues. The chain's CDR3 is CASSYIKYGYTF. Written as DNA, the CDR3 is TGTGCCAGCAGTTATATCAAATACGGCTACACCTTC.

By its share, this clone is medium-sized (0.01 to 0.1%). This rearrangement joins TRBV5-1 to TRBJ2-3; D could derive from TRBD1 or TRBD2 (5 bases each). The V end lost 0 bases, the J end lost 2 bases, and 10 bases lay between the germline ends. The CDR3 is made up of 15 amino acids. CDR1 is SGHRS, CDR2 YFSETQ, per germline. In nucleotides, the CDR3 is TGCGCCAGCAGCTTGGGGGGGTTTAACACAGATACGCAGTATTTT. Its translation is CASSLGGFNTDTQYF.

The V gene is TRBV5-1, the J gene TRBJ1-1; TRBD1 might be the D (6 bases). Germline assignment: CDR1 SGHRS and CDR2 YFSETQ. The V end lost 3 bases, the J end lost 2 bases, and 14 bases lay between the germline ends. CDR3 size: 15 residues. In DNA form, the CDR3 reads TGCGCCAGCAGCTGGACGTGGGGGGGCAACACTGAAGCTTTCTTT. Protein: CASSWTWGGNTEAFF. The full variable domain, its missing parts supplied by reference TRBV5-1 and TRBJ1-1, is KAGVTQTPRYLIKTRGQQVTLSCSPISGHRSVSWYQQTPGQGLQFLFEYFSETQRNKGNFPGRFSGRQFSNSRSEMNVSTLELGDSALYLCASSWTWGGNTEAFFGQGTRLTVV.

The V and J genes are TRBV5-1 and TRBJ2-1, with 11 bases matching TRBD2. Germline assignment: CDR1 SGHRS and CDR2 YFSETQ. This CDR3 region has 15 residues. Losses at the gene ends were 0 bases for V and 6 bases for J; bases not matched to a gene: 2. This CDR3 reads CASSLELAGANEQFF. In nucleotides, the CDR3 is TGCGCCAGCAGCTTGGAACTAGCGGGGGCCAATGAGCAGTTCTTC. Full variable domain (missing parts from reference TRBV5-1 and TRBJ2-1): KAGVTQTPRYLIKTRGQQVTLSCSPISGHRSVSWYQQTPGQGLQFLFEYFSETQRNKGNFPGRFSGRQFSNSRSEMNVSTLELGDSALYLCASSLELAGANEQFFGPGTRLTVL.

V usage is TRBV6-6 and J usage is TRBJ1-4; weak D call: TRBD1 (6 bases). This CDR3 has 13 amino acids. Trimming took off 4 bases at V and 6 bases at J, with 9 bases between the two ends. Looked up from germline, CDR1 is MNHNY and CDR2 is SVGAGI (reference sequence). CDR3 nucleotides: TGTGCCAGCAGTTCTCGGACAGATGAAAAACTGTTTTTT. This gives the protein CASSSRTDEKLFF.

The genes are TRBV3-1 (or the pseudogene TRBV3-2) and TRBJ2-7; D gene ambiguous. The V and J ends lost 7 bases and 1 base respectively, with 26 bases between them. Germline V gene sequence: CDR1 LGHDT, CDR2 YNNKEL (reference sequence). CDR3 length: 18 amino acids. CDR3 sequence (DNA): TGTGCCAGCACTAACTCTCCCGTCGTGGACCCTCTTTCCTACGAGCAGTACGTC. Translating it yields CASTNSPVVDPLSYEQYV.

This clone showed up just once. In DNA form, the CDR3 reads TGCAGCGTTACGACAGGCGGGGAGACCCAGTACTTC. Protein product: CSVTTGGETQYF. The chain recombines TRBV29-1 with TRBJ2-5, with D perhaps matching TRBD1 (6 bases). Per germline, CDR1 SQVTM and CDR2 ANQGSEA. Trimming left V 5 bases short and J 5 bases short, with 12 bases between. The CDR3 consists of 12 residues. The full variable domain, in which reference TRBV29-1 and TRBJ2-5 provide the parts outside the CDR3, is SAVISQKPSRDICQRGTSLTIQCQVDSQVTMMFWYRQQPGQSLTLIATANQGSEATYESGFVIDKFPISRPNLTFSTLTVSNMSPEDSSIYLCSVTTGGETQYFGPGTRLLVL.

This clone showed up just once. The chain has TRBV18 and TRBJ2-6; TRBD1 matches at 11 bases. V was clipped by 3 bases and J by 1 base; unmatched bases: 5. The CDR3 has 18 residues. Per the germline V gene, CDR1 is KGHSH and CDR2 is LQKENI. For the CDR3, the DNA is TGTGCCAGCTCACCTTTAGGGACAGGGGGTTCTGGGGCCAACGTCCTGACTTTC. Its translation is CASSPLGTGGSGANVLTF.

V is TRBV14 and J is TRBJ1-4; D is possibly TRBD1 (6 bases). Trimming took off 4 bases at V and 7 bases at J, with 13 bases between the two ends. This CDR3 is 14 amino acids long. CDR1 and CDR2 (germline): SGHDN, FVKESK. The CDR3 sequence is CASSPGKGGEKLFF. The CDR3 region has the DNA TGTGCCAGCAGCCCCGGCAAGGGGGGTGAAAAACTGTTTTTT.

The sample holds one count of this clone. The gene calls are TRBV3-1 (or the pseudogene TRBV3-2) and TRBJ1-3, with a possible D match to TRBD1 (6 bases). The germline V gene has CDR1 LGHDT and CDR2 YNNKEL (reference sequence). V was trimmed by 8 bases and J by 4 bases, leaving 12 bases between them. CDR3 length: 13 residues. The CDR3 region has the DNA TGTGCCAGCGCGTCCGGGGGCGGAAACACCATATATTTT. Translated, it gives CASASGGGNTIYF.

This sequence joins TRBV2 and TRBJ2-5; 8 bases map to TRBD1. This CDR3 region has 14 residues. V gave up 3 bases and J gave up 4 bases; unmatched junction bases: 4. From germline, CDR1 is SNHLY and CDR2 FYNNEI. In DNA form, the CDR3 reads TGTGCCAGCAGTGAGACAGGGGTGAGAGAGACCCAGTACTTC. Translating it yields CASSETGVRETQYF.

V is TRBV7-2 and J is TRBJ2-2, with 8 bases matching TRBD1. Losses at the gene ends were 4 bases for V and 9 bases for J; bases not matched to a gene: 7. The CDR3 runs 14 residues. Germline CDR1 is SGHTA and CDR2 is FQGNSA. CDR3 coding DNA: TGTGCCAGCAGCTCCGGACAGGGTATTAGGGAGCTGTTTTTT. Encoded protein: CASSSGQGIRELFF.

This chain uses TRBV9 with TRBJ2-3; 8 positions match TRBD2. V lost 4 bases and J lost 3; bases outside the gene matches: 7. The germline V gene encodes CDR1 SGDLS and CDR2 YYNGEE. The CDR3 is 15 amino acids. As DNA, the CDR3 is TGTGCCAGCAGCCTTACGGGGGGGCCTACAGATACGCAGTATTTT. It specifies CASSLTGGPTDTQYF. The full variable domain, in which reference TRBV9 and TRBJ2-3 provide the parts outside the CDR3, is DSGVTQTPKHLITATGQRVTLRCSPRSGDLSVYWYQQSLDQGLQFLIQYYNGEERAKGNILERFSAQQFPDLHSELNLSSLELGDSALYFCASSLTGGPTDTQYFGPGTRLTVL.

This chain uses TRBV6-6 with TRBJ2-1; D is uncertain. CDR1 is MNHNY, CDR2 SVGAGI, per germline (reference sequence). V was pared by 6 bases and J by 9 bases, with 15 bases between. This CDR3 contains 13 residues. CDR3 sequence: CASRQPSVPEQFF. Written as DNA, the CDR3 is TGTGCCAGCAGACAACCTAGTGTTCCTGAGCAGTTCTTC.

This clone is a singleton in its sample. The CDR3 region is CASPGAGEEDEAFF. For the CDR3, the DNA is TGTGCCAGCCCCGGGGCAGGAGAGGAGGATGAAGCTTTCTTT. The genes are TRBV5-8 and TRBJ1-1, with D maybe TRBD1 (5 bases). Trimming stripped 7 bases from V and 7 bases from J, with 20 bases between. CDR3 size: 14 residues. Germline-derived CDR1 and CDR2 are SGHTS and YDEGEE. The whole variable domain, filled in from reference TRBV5-8 and TRBJ1-1, reads EAGVTQSPTHLIKTRGQQATLRCSPISGHTSVYWYQQALGLGLQFLLWYDEGEERNRGNFPPRFSGRQFPNYSSELNVNALELEDSALYLCASPGAGEEDEAFFGQGTRLTVV.